This T cell receptor (beta chain) was retrieved from a study of long-term antiretroviral therapy in people with HIV. At the level of the study: There is a gap of about a decade between the earliest samples and the later 2015 immediate-ART recommendation. Study results and limitations: Post-ART samples showed increased diversity that remained below transplant donor control levels. Blood dates from the mid-2000s to the late 2010s, possibly under older ART regimens.

With respect to this clone: Its antigen is not known.

Investigators performed immunoSEQ version v3.0 at survey level. Data came from immunoSEQ multiplex PCR; TCRdb stores just in-frame clones and leaves some out. In the table there are 40,000 to 50,000 clones, approximately 94% of which are singletons. V lost 4 bases to trimming and J lost 8 bases; unmatched junction nucleotides: 13. This CDR3 has 15 residues. CDR1 and CDR2 from the germline V gene are MNHEY and SVGAGI. The chain has TRBV6-5 and TRBJ1-1; 7 nucleotides agree with TRBD1. This TCR came from a young man with HIV. Sequencing was performed on unsorted PBMCs, taken 9.2 years after starting antiretroviral therapy. The CDR3 DNA is TGTGCCAGCAGTTCCCTTACTGACAGGGCCTCCGAAGCTTTCTTT. Amino acid sequence: CASSSLTDRASEAFF.